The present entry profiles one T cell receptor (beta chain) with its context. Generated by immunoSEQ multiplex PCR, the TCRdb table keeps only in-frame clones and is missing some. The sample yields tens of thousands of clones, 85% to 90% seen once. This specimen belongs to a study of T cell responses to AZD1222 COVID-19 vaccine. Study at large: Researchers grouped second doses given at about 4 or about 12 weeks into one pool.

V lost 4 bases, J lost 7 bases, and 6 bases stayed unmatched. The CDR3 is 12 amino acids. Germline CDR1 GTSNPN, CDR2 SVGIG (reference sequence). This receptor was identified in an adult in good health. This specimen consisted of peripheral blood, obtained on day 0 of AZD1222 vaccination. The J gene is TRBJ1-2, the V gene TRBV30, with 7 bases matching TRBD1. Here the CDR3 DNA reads TGTGCCTGGAAGGGGGCGAGTGCTGGCTACACCTTC. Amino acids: CAWKGASAGYTF.